A single sample is the source of the 14 T cell receptor beta chains below, sequenced in a study. TCRdb redid the calling of the RT-PCR reads with MiXCR, one entry per CDR3 protein. The sample records about 700,000 distinct CDR3 sequences, over 12% being singletons. The sequencing input was memory CD4+ T cells from blood. Receptor source: a female donor in good health, serving as a healthy control.

This clonotype appeared many times. The chain combines TRBV3-1 with TRBJ1-5; D is uncertain. This CDR3 is built from 13 residues. V lost 2 bases and J lost 3, with 5 bases in between. Germline assignment: CDR1 LGHDT and CDR2 YNNKEL (reference sequence). CDR3 protein: CASSQMDNQPQHF. In DNA form, the CDR3 reads TGTGCCAGCAGCCAAATGGACAATCAGCCCCAGCATTTT.

This clonotype was observed at least ten times. The chain has TRBV20-1 and TRBJ2-1; TRBD2 might be the D (5 bases). The CDR3 totals 14 residues. The germline V gene has CDR1 DFQATT and CDR2 SNEGSKA (reference sequence). Trimming took 8 bases from V and 0 from J, leaving 14 bases between them. This chain's CDR3 is CSQLSSSSYNEQFF. CDR3 nucleotides: TGCAGTCAACTCTCTAGCTCCTCCTACAATGAGCAGTTCTTC.

This clonotype has more than one count but fewer than ten. This chain connects TRBV3-1 to TRBJ1-6; D may be TRBD1 (5 bases). The CDR3 spans 16 residues. Per germline, CDR1 LGHDT and CDR2 YNNKEL (reference sequence). Trimming shortened V by 1 base and J by 7 bases, and 14 bases separated the two germline ends. The chain's CDR3 is CASSQVPPGGNSPLHF. The CDR3 nucleotides are TGTGCCAGCAGCCAAGTCCCCCCGGGGGGGAATTCACCCCTCCACTTT.

The genes are TRBV7-6 and TRBJ1-2, with 7 bases that match TRBD1. This CDR3 contains 15 residues. Germline CDR1 reads SGHVS; CDR2 reads FNYEAQ. Losses at the gene ends were 0 bases for V and 7 bases for J; bases not matched to a gene: 8. CDR3 sequence reads: CASSLAMRGGGGYTF. The DNA of the CDR3 is TGTGCCAGCAGCTTAGCCATGCGAGGGGGCGGTGGCTACACCTTC.

The CDR3 loop is CASSHSPAYSYEQYF. The CDR3 coding sequence is TGTGCCAGCAGCCACTCCCCTGCGTACTCCTACGAGCAGTACTTC. V and J are TRBV6-2 or TRBV6-3 and TRBJ2-7, with D unresolved. CDR3 length equals 15 residues. From germline, CDR1 is MNHEY and CDR2 SVGEGT. The V and J ends lost 6 bases and 0 bases respectively, with 15 bases between them.

This clonotype appeared a few times. The gene calls are TRBV27 and TRBJ2-1, with TRBD2 matching 7 bases. Per the germline V gene, CDR1 is MNHEY and CDR2 is SMNVEV (reference sequence). V was clipped by 3 bases and J by 0 bases; unmatched bases: 8. The CDR3 is 17 residues long. The DNA of the CDR3 is TGTGCCAGCAGTTTCTTTAAAGCGGGACGCTCCTACAATGAGCAGTTCTTC. Translating it yields CASSFFKAGRSYNEQFF.

V and J are TRBV7-2 and TRBJ2-3; 7 bases agree with TRBD1. Trimming took 5 bases from V and 4 from J; bases not matched to a gene: 6. This CDR3 contains 14 residues. The germline gives CDR1 SGHTA, CDR2 FQGNSA. The CDR3 protein is CASSPRGPADTQYF. In nucleotides, the CDR3 is TGTGCCAGCAGCCCGAGGGGGCCGGCAGATACGCAGTATTTT.

The chain has TRBV28 and TRBJ2-1; 12 bases align to TRBD1. The trim removed 8 bases at V and 7 bases at J, leaving 9 bases unmatched. The CDR3 sequence is 15 residues long. Germline V gene sequence: CDR1 MDHEN, CDR2 SYDVKM. CDR3 amino acids: CASVGTGGAGNEQFF. Written as DNA, the CDR3 is TGTGCCAGCGTAGGGACAGGGGGCGCGGGAAATGAGCAGTTCTTC.

This clonotype was counted only a few times. The chain links TRBV18 to TRBJ2-1, with 9 bases aligning to TRBD1. With V trimmed by 2 bases and J by 3 bases, 5 bases remained unmatched. The germline V gene has CDR1 KGHSH and CDR2 LQKENI. CDR3 length equals 16 residues. The CDR3: CASSPIRTGDYNEQFF. The CDR3 DNA reads as TGTGCCAGCTCACCAATAAGGACAGGGGACTACAATGAGCAGTTCTTC.

The sample holds a few counts of this clonotype. V is TRBV9 and J is TRBJ2-3; 7 nucleotides agree with TRBD2. CDR1 SGDLS and CDR2 YYNGEE come from the germline V gene. This CDR3 spans 16 amino acids. The V segment lost 0 bases and the J segment 4 bases; nucleotides outside the gene matches: 8. The CDR3 nucleotides read TGTGCCAGCAGCGTAGCGGGAGGAAGTACGGCAGATACGCAGTATTTT. It is translated as CASSVAGGSTADTQYF.

This clonotype was seen repeatedly, ten times or more. J is TRBJ1-4 and V is TRBV4-3, with D perhaps TRBD1 (5 bases). CDR3 length: 14 amino acids. Trimming took off 3 bases at V and 6 bases at J, with 11 bases between the two ends. The V gene's germline CDR1 is LGHNA and CDR2 YSLEER. The CDR3: CASSHRAGYEKLFF. The CDR3 coding sequence is TGCGCCAGCAGCCACAGGGCTGGGTATGAAAAACTGTTTTTT.

This clonotype was counted at least ten times. This chain joins TRBV29-1 and TRBJ2-5; 12 positions agree with TRBD2. From germline, CDR1 is SQVTM and CDR2 ANQGSEA. V gave up 6 bases and J gave up 4 bases; unmatched junction bases: 6. This CDR3 region has 14 residues. CDR3 residues: CSVERTSGAETQYF. The CDR3 nucleotides are TGCAGCGTGGAAAGGACTAGCGGGGCAGAGACCCAGTACTTC.

The chain joins TRBV7-9 to TRBJ1-1, with 8 bases identical to TRBD1. The CDR3 totals 13 residues. The V and J ends lost 11 bases and 1 base, in that order; junction bases with no gene match: 6. The V gene's germline CDR1 is SEHNR and CDR2 FQNEAQ (reference sequence). Here the CDR3 reads CAGGTGENTEAFF. The CDR3 region has the DNA TGTGCCGGAGGGACAGGTGAGAACACTGAAGCTTTCTTT.

This clonotype was observed a handful of times. The chain links TRBV20-1 to TRBJ1-1; 9 positions match TRBD1. Germline-derived CDR1 and CDR2 are DFQATT and SNEGSKA (reference sequence). The V gene end was trimmed by 1 base and the J gene end by 1 base; junction bases not matched to a gene: 4. The CDR3 totals 15 residues. The CDR3: CSARAPGQGNTEAFF. The CDR3 nucleotides read TGCAGTGCTAGAGCCCCGGGACAGGGGAACACTGAAGCTTTCTTT.